The subject of this entry is one T cell receptor (beta chain). The target of this receptor is not known. Base-call qualities are not available, and no considerably larger clone is one nucleotide away. This sample is part of a study of CD4 T cells in relation to SARS-CoV-2 and coronaviruses (dated by TCRdb to the early 2020s). Describing the broader study: Shared crossreactive spike epitopes were mapped to their HLA restriction using patient-derived lymphoblastoid cell lines. At the level of individual TCR clonotypes, the study evaluated whether memory CD4+ T cells crossreact between the spike proteins of SARS-CoV-2 and those of common cold coronaviruses. The Adaptive Biotechnologies TCR-sequencing kit was used to sequence samples from a few pre-COVID donors and the naive versus memory experiments, while other data came from Illumina-based sequencing. A different, Illumina-based TCR-beta assay was used to sequence expansion assays from other donors in the study.

From the cysteine up to the phenylalanine, the CDR3 has a length of 15 residues. Just CDR3 DNA is preserved here, 45 bases in frame from base 1. Sequences SGHAT (CDR1) and FQNNGV (CDR2) are obtained from the germline V gene. V is trimmed back by 3 bases and J by 8 bases, and the junction contains 9 bases that no gene match accounts for. DNA from uncultured naive and memory CD4+ T cells underwent immunoSEQ TCR-beta sequencing at deep resolution. The authors' analysis ran thus. During preprocessing, nonproductive sequences were removed, as were CDR3s that did not start with C, did not end with F or W, or were shorter than 7 amino acids. Cultured and uncultured naive and memory CD4+ repertoires were searched for CDR3s previously identified as spike- and CEF-reactive. Pairwise Levenshtein distance, computed with the stringdist R package after three terminal residues were trimmed from each end, was used as the measure of CDR3 homology. The table was pulled from immuneACCESS by TCRdb, which kept in-frame rearrangements only. Such tables lose some clones; where checked, under half of the loss comes from unresolved V genes, and the rest has no known cause. D and trimming come from the DNA, and the V and J calls and clone size come from that table. The sample table shows 60,000 to 85,000 clones, and more than 80% are seen once. Of the sample, approximately 0.2% falls within the top ten clones.

CD4+ T cells from unexposed donors were collected before the COVID-19 pandemic (2011-2018). Naive and memory CD4+ T cells were separated from cryopreserved PBMCs by CD4 enrichment followed by EasySep naive CD4+ T cell enrichment. The leukapheresis product for the unexposed donors was obtained through commercial purchase. Ficoll-Paque PLUS gradient centrifugation was used to isolate PBMCs from leukapheresis product or whole blood. PBMCs were either cryopreserved at -140 degrees C or used fresh in the expansion assay. The QIAamp Micro DNA Kit was used to extract genomic DNA from the CD4+ T cells. Results and caveats for the whole study, not just this receptor: Naive versus memory sequencing indicated that memory recall responses, rather than primary responses primed during culture, are detected by the assay. Because no donor provided both pre-pandemic and post-infection samples, tracing the source of pre-existing responses was limited. The study was limited by small numbers of patients and tested TCRs. Memory CD4+ clonotypes crossrecognizing SARS-CoV-2 and at least one common cold coronavirus spike were found in approximately 60% of donors. Compared with monoreactive clones, crossreactive clones had significantly weaker SARS-CoV-2-driven expansion, a result consistent with antigenic imprinting. Crossreactivity analysis centred on spike protein, so crossreactivity against other viral proteins was not assessed.

The specimen sequenced was naive CD4+ T cells from PBMCs. In the paper's terms, the cell subset or site label means: naive CD4+ T cells isolated by negative enrichment. This TCR was sampled from a human donor in good health. The rearranged segments are TRBV11-2 and TRBJ1-4; 7 nucleotides in the junction match TRBD1. The CDR3 loop reads CASSFRGGNTEKLFF. The DNA reads TGTGCCAGCAGCTTTAGAGGGGGCAATACGGAAAAACTGTTTTTT.